This T cell receptor (beta chain) was documented in a study of blood T cell repertoires in COVID-19. Study background: Acute-phase and convalescent COVID-19 samples originated in the United States, Italy and Spain.

Libraries were prepared by immunoSEQ multiplex PCR; TCRdb keeps only in-frame clonotypes and omits some of them. The table has roughly 260,000 clones, 87% seen once. Enrollees, about 18 to 100 years old, lived in approximately 25 US areas. This clone has just a few counts. This CDR3 has 16 amino acids. In germline, CDR1 is LGHDT, CDR2 YNNKEL (reference sequence). V shed 1 base and J 6 bases; nucleotides not matched to a gene: 11. The sequenced material came from PBMCs or T cells enriched from blood (not recorded which). This TCR derives from a woman in her thirties with acute COVID-19. V and J are TRBV3-1 (or the pseudogene TRBV3-2) and TRBJ1-2; 7 nucleotides agree with TRBD1. The CDR3 loop reads CASSQGSTGSPDGYTF. The CDR3 DNA follows: TGTGCCAGCAGCCAAGGTTCGACAGGGTCTCCGGATGGCTACACCTTC.